This note documents a single T cell receptor (beta chain) sequence. Its antigen is still unknown. Between the trimmed V and J ends, which lost 1 base and 0 bases, there was a span of 21 bases. Germline CDR1 reads SGDLS; CDR2 reads YYNGEE. This CDR3 spans 19 amino acids. The data stem from a study of human T cells and chemical hapten exposure. Overall study context: Across the whole study, which lasted 20 to 30 weeks, patients were given diphenylcyclopropenone on the scalp once a week. Patch tests applied 0.01% DPC to the upper back and were scored after 6 days.

Study observations and caveats: Counts of TCRs above 1 in 1000 frequency stayed unchanged with DPC sensitization.

Regarding time point: patch test 3, about 24 weeks after DPC sensitization. Sample treatment: therapeutic diphenylcyclopropenone sensitization with weekly scalp DPC. Those who donated were patients with alopecia, 18 to 70 years of age, and suitable for DPC. TCRdb fed the RACE reads into MiXCR, producing one record per CDR3 protein. The table records over 100,000 distinct CDR3 sequences, 11% of them present only once. Source: whole blood, taken in connection with sensitization to the hapten diphenylcyclopropenone (DPC). The TCR comes from a woman aged 45 to 65 with alopecia areata. Some clones in this sample may be carry-over from other donors' samples. The chain uses TRBV9 and TRBJ2-3; D not resolved. CDR3 loop: CASSVPSKDWAGSTDTQYF. The CDR3 coding sequence is TGTGCCAGCAGCGTACCGTCTAAAGACTGGGCCGGTAGCACAGATACGCAGTATTTT.